This T cell receptor beta chain was retrieved from a study of T-cell reconstitution after alpha-beta-depleted transplantation in children. Trimming removed 1 base at V and 3 bases at J, with 7 bases between. The V gene's germline CDR1 is LGHNT and CDR2 FRNRAP. The CDR3 runs 13 residues. Unique molecular identifiers were incorporated when the TCRbeta library was constructed. TCRdb re-analysed the PCR reads in MiXCR, keeping a single row per CDR3 protein. Altogether around 370,000 distinct CDR3 sequences are present, under 13% being singletons, with the ten largest covering 2% to 3%. The J gene is TRBJ2-7, the V gene TRBV12-5; a weak D match, TRBD1 (6 bases). The specimen comprised PBMCs from the stem cell graft donor, sampled from the stem cell graft. The clonotype comes from a human donor who donated a stem cell graft to a child with acute lymphoblastic leukemia. As DNA, the CDR3 is TGTGCTAGTGGTTTGGAGGGGGTCTACGAGCAGTACTTC. This encodes CASGLEGVYEQYF.